Listed here is a single T cell receptor beta chain. No antigen is known for it. The entry originates in a study of T cell repertoires in cytomegalovirus infection. The length of the CDR3 is 13 residues. V was trimmed by 2 bases and J by 7 bases, leaving 9 bases between them. Germline values: CDR1 SGHTA, CDR2 FQGTGA. TCRdb analysed the reads with MiXCR anew, one entry per CDR3 protein. The table records hundreds of thousands of distinct CDR3 sequences, 40% to 50% of them present only once. The V and J genes are TRBV7-3 and TRBJ1-3, with D hard to call. The input for sequencing was cultured PBMCs, taken from culture after CMV antigen stimulation. The sequence was obtained from a human donor in good health (CMV status not recorded). Some clones in this sample may be carry-over from other donors' samples. The DNA of the CDR3 is TGTGCCAGCAGCTTAGTCGGAGGGAACACCATATATTTT. This gives the protein CASSLVGGNTIYF. Complete variable domain (other parts from reference TRBV7-3 and TRBJ1-3): GAGVSQTPSNKVTEKGKYVELRCDPISGHTALYWYRQSLGQGPEFLIYFQGTGAADDSGLPNDRFFAVRPEGSVSTLKIQRTERGDSAVYLCASSLVGGNTIYFGEGSWLTVV.